These T cell receptor beta chains were read from a single sample in a study of early T cells in non-severe SARS-CoV-2 infection. TCRdb ran MiXCR on the 5' RACE reads and lists one entry per CDR3 protein. Of 75,000 to 90,000 distinct CDR3 sequences in the sample, about 13% are singletons; the top ten hold 0.95% to 1.3%. The specimen was whole blood. These receptors originate from an adult who was a healthcare worker with PCR-confirmed SARS-CoV-2 infection or an uninfected control (not recorded which). Both conserved end residues are part of each CDR3. A D gene is named only where the DNA matches it firmly. Some rows have no size entry. The others give once, few or many, or a class for an expanded clone.

v_call: TRBV10-3
clone_size: .
j_call: TRBJ2-5
d_call: .
cdr3_nt: TGTGCCATCAGTGAAAATTGGGGAGAGACCCAGTACTTC
cdr3_aa: CAISENWGETQYF

v_call: TRBV13
clone_size: .
j_call: TRBJ1-1
d_call: .
cdr3_nt: TGTGCCAGCAGCTTATATAGAGGGCTCTCTGAAGCTTTCTTT
cdr3_aa: CASSLYRGLSEAFF

v_call: TRBV20-1
clone_size: once
j_call: TRBJ2-2
d_call: TRBD1
cdr3_nt: TGCAGTGCTAGAGATATAAAGACAGGGGACACCGGGGAGCTGTTTTTT
cdr3_aa: CSARDIKTGDTGELFF

v_call: TRBV21-1
clone_size: few
j_call: TRBJ2-1
d_call: .
cdr3_nt: TGTGCCAGCAGCAAAGCAGGACTAGCGCGGAATGAGCAGTTCTTC
cdr3_aa: CASSKAGLARNEQFF

v_call: TRBV6-2/TRBV6-3
clone_size: few
j_call: TRBJ2-5
d_call: TRBD2
cdr3_nt: TGTGCCAGCAGTTTGAGACTAGCGGGCCTCCAAGAGACCCAGTACTTC
cdr3_aa: CASSLRLAGLQETQYF

v_call: TRBV12-3/TRBV12-4
clone_size: .
j_call: TRBJ1-3
d_call: .
cdr3_nt: TGTGCCAGCAGTTTCGGCGGACTGGGTCACACCATATATTTT
cdr3_aa: CASSFGGLGHTIYF

v_call: TRBV15
clone_size: many
j_call: TRBJ2-1
d_call: TRBD2
cdr3_nt: TGTGCCACCCTCGGGACTAGCGGATACAATGAGCAGTTCTTC
cdr3_aa: CATLGTSGYNEQFF

v_call: TRBV7-8
clone_size: .
j_call: TRBJ2-1
d_call: .
cdr3_nt: TGTGCCAGCAGCTACCGGGACTTTTCTGATAACAATGAGCAGTTCTTC
cdr3_aa: CASSYRDFSDNNEQFF

v_call: TRBV5-1
clone_size: many
j_call: TRBJ2-3
d_call: .
cdr3_nt: TGCGCCAGCAGCGCTCAAGGTGGAGTCGGCACAGATACGCAGTATTTT
cdr3_aa: CASSAQGGVGTDTQYF

v_call: TRBV7-9
clone_size: .
j_call: TRBJ2-1
d_call: .
cdr3_nt: TGTGCCAGCAGATCGGGGGCAGACAATGAGCAGTTCTTC
cdr3_aa: CASRSGADNEQFF